This T cell receptor beta chain was obtained from a study of Ad26.COV2.S vaccination and SARS-CoV-2 variants. Findings and caveats of the study: Placebo recipients showed lower spike-specific TCR breadth than vaccinees.

This sample's treatment: around 19 received Ad26.COV2.S at low or high dose, single or two shots; about five received placebo; per-sample allocation not given. Day 63 after the first injection of vaccine or placebo was the sampling time. Donation was by an adult aged 18-55 years who was in Boston. V was cut by 4 bases and J by 13 bases, with 20 bases left in between. The germline gives CDR1 MNHEY, CDR2 SMNVEV (reference sequence). The CDR3 has 15 amino acids. The protocol was immunoSEQ multiplex PCR, while the TCRdb copy is restricted to in-frame clones and leaves out a portion. The table includes a few hundred thousand clones, around 82% detected once. To note about this clone: Its antigen is currently unknown.

The sequence derives from a person between 18 and 65 years old who received the Ad26.COV2.S COVID-19 vaccine or a placebo. The chain has TRBV27 and TRBJ1-6, with a weak D call TRBD1 (5 bases). Sequenced material: peripheral blood, taken in a trial of Ad26.COV2.S vaccine versus placebo. CDR3 sequence: CASSSLVDMRGPLHF. CDR3 DNA sequence: TGTGCCAGCAGTTCCCTGGTGGACATGCGGGGGCCCCTCCACTTT.